Listed below are T cell receptor beta chains from one sample, sequenced in a study of identical twins. TCRdb redid the calling of the 5' RACE reads with MiXCR, one entry per CDR3 protein. The data hold 690,000 or so distinct CDR3 sequences, with 8.5% to 9% observed a single time. The same data also went into a second study, on yellow fever vaccine responses in identical twins.

Material for sequencing was PBMCs. The receptors here all came from a woman in her late teens or twenties in good health. Each CDR3 is given with its conserved first and last residue. The D gene is left open where the match is weak. The size of a clone is reported for some rows only, either as once, few or many, or as a class for expanded clones.

>many|TRBD2|TRBJ2-1|TRBV11-2
CASSLSPSGGKSINEQFF
TGTGCCAGCAGCTTAAGTCCTAGCGGGGGGAAATCGATAAATGAGCAGTTCTTC
>few|TRBD2|TRBJ2-1|TRBV5-1
CASSISGAVEQFF
TGCGCCAGCAGCATAAGCGGGGCGGTTGAGCAGTTCTTC
>NA|NA|TRBJ2-3|TRBV9
CASSVDYGASTDTQYF
TGTGCCAGCAGCGTAGACTACGGGGCTAGCACAGATACGCAGTATTTT
>few|TRBD2|TRBJ2-2|TRBV10-3
CAITSRSGGPANTGELFF
TGTGCCATTACTTCACGTAGCGGGGGCCCCGCGAACACCGGGGAGCTGTTTTTT
>many|TRBD1|TRBJ2-7|TRBV29-1
CSVEEPGQGYEQYF
TGCAGCGTTGAAGAGCCGGGACAGGGCTACGAGCAGTACTTC
>few|NA|TRBJ2-7|TRBV2
CATQGKGNEQYF
TGTGCCACGCAGGGGAAAGGAAACGAGCAGTACTTC
>many|TRBD2|TRBJ2-1|TRBV12-3/TRBV12-4
CASSVAGGYNEQFF
TGTGCCAGCAGCGTAGCGGGGGGCTACAATGAGCAGTTCTTC
>few|NA|TRBJ2-7|TRBV11-2
CASSAGGAGIGEQYF
TGTGCCAGCAGCGCGGGTGGTGCAGGAATCGGCGAGCAGTACTTC
>NA|TRBD1|TRBJ2-2|TRBV19
CASSKIQGNGAGELFF
TGTGCCAGTAGTAAGATACAGGGGAATGGGGCCGGGGAGCTGTTTTTT
>many|TRBD1|TRBJ2-4|TRBV12-3/TRBV12-4
CASDRESRGAKNIQYF
TGTGCCAGCGACAGGGAGTCCCGAGGGGCCAAAAACATTCAGTACTTC
>many|NA|TRBJ1-2|TRBV29-1
CSGGTDSSGYTF
TGCAGCGGGGGGACCGATAGTAGTGGCTACACCTTC
>many|NA|TRBJ2-5|TRBV7-6
CASSLGQSFTQYF
TGTGCCAGCAGCTTAGGACAATCTTTTACCCAGTACTTC
>many|NA|TRBJ2-3|TRBV11-2
CASSLSWGGTDTQYF
TGTGCCAGCAGCTTAAGTTGGGGAGGCACAGATACGCAGTATTTT
>once|TRBD1|TRBJ2-7|TRBV29-1
CSAGTGEQHF
TGCAGCGCAGGGACAGGGGAGCAGCACTTC
>few|NA|TRBJ2-7|TRBV20-1
CSALEVYEQYF
TGCAGTGCTTTGGAGGTCTACGAGCAGTACTTC
>many|NA|TRBJ1-6|TRBV5-1
CASSSSGGDSPLHF
TGCGCCAGCAGCAGCTCGGGTGGGGATTCACCCCTCCACTTT
>few|NA|TRBJ1-1|TRBV12-3/TRBV12-4
CASSTSEGGVNEAFF
TGTGCCAGCAGTACCTCGGAAGGGGGTGTTAATGAAGCTTTCTTT
>few|NA|TRBJ1-5|TRBV4-1
CASSQVSGGRLGNQPQHF
TGCGCCAGCAGCCAAGTGAGCGGGGGGAGGCTGGGCAATCAGCCCCAGCATTTT
>few|TRBD2|TRBJ2-2|TRBV7-8
CATGRVSGELFF
TGTGCGACCGGGAGGGTTTCCGGGGAGCTGTTTTTT
>few|NA|TRBJ2-5|TRBV15
CATSRGVTGNQETQYF
TGTGCCACCAGTAGAGGGGTCACAGGGAACCAAGAGACCCAGTACTTC
>many|NA|TRBJ2-6|TRBV7-9
CASSPSSGANVLTF
TGTGCCAGCAGCCCTTCTAGTGGGGCCAACGTCCTGACTTTC
>few|NA|TRBJ2-1|TRBV9
CASSVERGVRDEQFF
TGTGCCAGCAGCGTAGAAAGGGGGGTCCGGGATGAGCAGTTCTTC
>NA|NA|TRBJ2-4|TRBV6-2/TRBV6-3
CASSYEVAKNIQYF
TGTGCCAGCAGTTACGAGGTAGCCAAAAACATTCAGTACTTC
>few|TRBD2|TRBJ2-7|TRBV2
CASSEGGAGAGYEQYF
TGTGCCAGCAGTGAAGGAGGGGCGGGAGCGGGGTACGAGCAGTACTTC
>few|NA|TRBJ2-3|TRBV20-1
CSARPLRDRTDTQYF
TGCAGTGCTAGGCCGCTTCGGGACCGCACAGATACGCAGTATTTT
>NA|TRBD1|TRBJ2-7|TRBV28
CASSRQGAGYEQYF
TGTGCCAGCTCGAGACAGGGGGCCGGCTACGAGCAGTACTTC
>many|NA|TRBJ2-3|TRBV28
CASSPPASVGTDTQYF
TGTGCCAGCAGTCCCCCGGCTAGCGTTGGCACAGATACGCAGTATTTT
>many|NA|TRBJ2-1|TRBV4-3
CASSRSYSNEQFF
TGCGCCAGCAGCCGTTCGTACAGCAATGAGCAGTTCTTC